This T cell receptor (beta chain) was identified during a study of blood T cells in healthy people across ages. Extractions gave at least 6 micrograms of total RNA per sample. A J-beta primer mix and a sample-barcoded 5' primer were used in a second PCR of about 6 to 12 cycles. From the 5' RACE reads, TCRdb called clonotypes with MiXCR, one entry per CDR3 protein. The table has hundreds of thousands of distinct CDR3 sequences, under 65% seen once. This CDR3 comprises 17 residues. The sequenced material came from blood. The sequence was collected from a man aged 60 to 75 in good health. The chain employs TRBV21-1 and TRBJ2-5; the table's TRBD2 call for D was not verified on the DNA. TRBV21-1 is a pseudogene. Here the CDR3 reads CASSKVGTSGDQETQYF. In nucleotides, the CDR3 is TGTGCCAGCAGCAAAGTGGGAACTAGCGGGGACCAAGAGACCCAGTACTTC.